Shown below are 21 T cell receptor beta chains from a single sample sequenced in a study of T cell responses to AZD1222 COVID-19 vaccine. Assay: immunoSEQ multiplex PCR; the TCRdb copy retains only in-frame clones and omits some. The repertoire holds some 100,000 clones, with around 87% as singletons. This specimen consisted of peripheral blood, obtained on day 0 of AZD1222 vaccination. The origin of the receptors is an adult in good health.

The chain joins TRBV28 to TRBJ1-2, with D unclear. CDR3 size: 13 residues. Germline CDR1 reads MDHEN; CDR2 reads SYDVKM. Trimming took 7 bases from V and 8 from J, leaving 17 bases between them. The CDR3 region is CASISGGPGGYTF. Written as DNA, the CDR3 is TGTGCCAGCATCTCGGGAGGTCCAGGAGGCTACACCTTC.

This rearrangement joins TRBV2 to TRBJ2-2, with D possibly matching TRBD1 (6 bases). Between the trimmed V and J ends, which lost 4 bases and 0 bases, there was a span of 18 bases. The CDR3 sequence is 18 residues long. From germline, CDR1 is SNHLY and CDR2 FYNNEI. The CDR3 nucleotides are TGTGCCAGCAGTGTAACTCTTAGGGGGTCCGCGAACACCGGGGAGCTGTTTTTT. This sequence encodes CASSVTLRGSANTGELFF.

The rearrangement joins TRBV28 to TRBJ2-3; D may be TRBD1 (7 bases). The CDR3 runs 16 residues. Germline V gene sequence: CDR1 MDHEN, CDR2 SYDVKM. V was trimmed by 5 bases and J by 2 bases, leaving 17 bases between them. The CDR3 region is CASSPYRGLITDTQYF. The CDR3, as DNA: TGTGCCAGCAGTCCCTACAGGGGACTGATCACAGATACGCAGTATTTT.

The gene calls are TRBV3-1 (or the pseudogene TRBV3-2) and TRBJ2-1; 13 bases agree with TRBD2. Germline CDR1 and CDR2: LGHDT and YNNKEL (reference sequence). This CDR3 has 15 amino acids. Trimming took 4 bases from V and 7 from J; bases not matched to a gene: 4. CDR3 sequence (DNA): TGTGCCAGCAGCCCGTGGACTAGCGGGAGTAATGAGCAGTTCTTC. Its protein product is CASSPWTSGSNEQFF.

The rearrangement joins TRBV19 to TRBJ1-1, with D hard to call. CDR3 length: 13 residues. V lost 5 bases to trimming and J lost 3 bases, with 10 bases between them. CDR1 and CDR2 (germline): LNHDA, SQIVND (reference sequence). The CDR3 protein is CASSPRAYTEAFF. CDR3 nucleotide sequence: TGTGCCAGTAGTCCAAGGGCTTACACTGAAGCTTTCTTT.

The rearrangement joins TRBV24-1 to TRBJ2-1, with 15 positions matching TRBD2. The trim removed 4 bases at V and 7 bases at J, leaving 7 bases unmatched. From germline, CDR1 is KGHDR and CDR2 SFDVKD. The CDR3 is 17 amino acids. In nucleotides, the CDR3 is TGTGCCACCAGTGAGCCTCTCGGGACTAGCGGGAGGAATGAGCAGTTCTTC. Its protein is CATSEPLGTSGRNEQFF.

The genes are TRBV6-4 and TRBJ2-2; unclear D gene. This CDR3 region has 15 residues. Germline CDR1 reads MRHNA; CDR2 reads SNTAGT. Trimming stripped 1 base from V and 0 bases from J, with 6 bases between. The CDR3 reads CASSDFATNTGELFF. CDR3 coding DNA: TGTGCCAGCAGTGACTTTGCAACGAACACCGGGGAGCTGTTTTTT.

V gene TRBV28 combines with J gene TRBJ2-7; 8 bases line up with TRBD1. The J segment lost 2 bases and the V segment lost 9 bases, leaving 9 bases of the junction unmatched. The CDR3 runs to 14 residues. Germline assignment: CDR1 MDHEN and CDR2 SYDVKM. CDR3 nucleotides: TGTGCCAGTAACCCGGGACAGGCAACCTACGAGCAGTACTTC. This sequence encodes CASNPGQATYEQYF.

The chain recombines TRBV3-1 (or the pseudogene TRBV3-2) with TRBJ2-1; 8 positions agree with TRBD2. Trimming removed 1 base from V and 6 bases from J; junction bases left unmatched: 17. This CDR3 has 19 residues. From germline, CDR1 is LGHDT and CDR2 YNNKEL (reference sequence). The CDR3 DNA sequence: TGTGCCAGCAGCCAAGCCACGCGGGCGACTAGCGTTCGTGTCAATGAGCAGTTCTTC. Amino acid sequence: CASSQATRATSVRVNEQFF.

V is TRBV7-9 and J is TRBJ2-1, with 7 bases that match TRBD2. The CDR3 is 16 amino acids. Germline values: CDR1 SEHNR, CDR2 FQNEAQ (reference sequence). J lost 6 bases, V lost 5 bases, and 13 bases had no gene match. The CDR3 nucleotides are TGTGCCAGCAGCCCAGTCCTAGCGGCCCTCGGCAATGAGCAGTTCTTC. Its translation: CASSPVLAALGNEQFF.

This clone is a singleton in its sample. The V call is TRBV5-1, the J call TRBJ2-7, with 7 bases lining up with TRBD2. V lost 3 bases and J lost 4; bases outside the gene matches: 7. The CDR3 extends over 14 amino acids. CDR1 is SGHRS and CDR2 is YFSETQ in the germline V gene. The CDR3 nucleotides read TGCGCCAGCAGCTCCAGCTCTAGCGGTTACGAGCAGTACTTC. Translated, it gives CASSSSSSGYEQYF.

This clone occurred once. This rearrangement joins TRBV15 to TRBJ1-5; 7 bases are a match to TRBD1. Germline V gene lookup returns CDR1 LNHNV and CDR2 YYDKDF (reference sequence). J lost 0 bases, V lost 4 bases, and 12 bases had no gene match. The CDR3 has 18 residues. The CDR3 loop reads CATSTPPYRGSSNQPQHF. The CDR3 DNA reads as TGTGCCACCAGCACCCCCCCGTACAGGGGATCTAGCAATCAGCCCCAGCATTTT.

The chain joins TRBV6-5 to TRBJ1-4; a weak D match, TRBD1 (6 bases). Germline-derived CDR1 and CDR2 are MNHEY and SVGAGI. The CDR3 runs 14 residues. Trimming removed 5 bases at V and 5 bases at J, with 12 bases between. The CDR3 region is CASSHRVRNEKLFF. CDR3 in DNA: TGTGCCAGCAGTCACAGGGTCCGGAATGAAAAACTGTTTTTT.

This clone was recorded once. The V call is TRBV10-3, the J call TRBJ2-5; 7 bases are shared with TRBD2. This CDR3 comprises 14 residues. Unmatched junction bases numbered 8, after V lost 8 bases and J lost 2 bases. The V gene's germline CDR1 is ENHRY and CDR2 SYGVKD. In DNA, the CDR3 is TGTGCCATCCAGCAGAGCGGGGAGCAAGAGACCCAGTACTTC. Translating gives CAIQQSGEQETQYF.

On this clone itself: Other DNA sequences within the sample encode an identical CDR3. V and J are TRBV10-3 and TRBJ2-1; 7 positions match TRBD2. This CDR3 contains 13 residues. From germline, CDR1 is ENHRY and CDR2 SYGVKD. V lost 7 bases and J lost 9; bases outside the gene matches: 9. CDR3 residues: CAITGGSQVEQFF. DNA of the CDR3: TGTGCCATCACCGGCGGGAGCCAGGTTGAGCAGTTCTTC.

The rearrangement joins TRBV28 to TRBJ2-7; TRBD2 matches at 9 bases. The V segment lost 6 bases and the J segment 5 bases; nucleotides outside the gene matches: 17. Looked up from germline, CDR1 is MDHEN and CDR2 is SYDVKM. The CDR3 runs 17 residues. The CDR3 here is CASRLPPGAGGLNEQYF. In DNA, the CDR3 is TGTGCCAGCAGACTACCGCCGGGAGCGGGAGGTCTTAACGAGCAGTACTTC.

The rearrangement links TRBV16 to TRBJ2-7, with D unclear. Deletions cut 6 bases from V and 3 bases from J, with 15 bases between. This CDR3 contains 14 residues. From germline, CDR1 is KGHSY and CDR2 FQNENV. CDR3 residues: CASRRGIEFYEQYF. CDR3 sequence (DNA): TGTGCCAGCAGACGAGGAATCGAATTCTACGAGCAGTACTTC.

The chain carries TRBV19 and TRBJ1-4; 7 bases align to TRBD1. The V gene end was trimmed by 4 bases and the J gene end by 3 bases; junction bases not matched to a gene: 2. Germline values: CDR1 LNHDA, CDR2 SQIVND (reference sequence). The CDR3 spans 14 residues. As DNA, the CDR3 is TGTGCCAGTAGTAAGGGACAGCCTAATGAAAAACTGTTTTTT. Its translation is CASSKGQPNEKLFF.

The rearrangement joins TRBV28 to TRBJ1-3; no definite D call. With 5 bases removed from V and 3 bases from J, the gap between germline ends came to 14 bases. Germline-derived CDR1 and CDR2 are MDHEN and SYDVKM. The CDR3 covers 15 residues. Written as DNA, the CDR3 is TGTGCCAGCAGTCCGGGGTCTACTCTTGGAAACACCATATATTTT. Protein sequence: CASSPGSTLGNTIYF.

The V and J genes are TRBV18 and TRBJ1-2; 8 bases are shared with TRBD1. V trimming: 2 bases; J trimming: 3 bases; junction bases outside the gene matches: 5. CDR1 is KGHSH, CDR2 LQKENI, per germline. The CDR3 totals 15 residues. This chain's CDR3 is CASSPVGQGDYGYTF. CDR3 DNA sequence: TGTGCCAGCTCACCAGTTGGACAGGGTGACTATGGCTACACCTTC. Full variable domain (outside the CDR3, taken from reference TRBV18 and TRBJ1-2): NAGVMQNPRHLVRRRGQEARLRCSPMKGHSHVYWYRQLPEEGLKFMVYLQKENIIDESGMPKERFSAEFPKEGPSILRIQQVVRGDSAAYFCASSPVGQGDYGYTFGSGTRLTVV.

This clone was recorded only once. The chain couples TRBV4-1 to TRBJ2-1, with 10 bases that match TRBD2. The CDR3 runs 16 residues. Germline CDR1 and CDR2: MGHRA and YSYEKL. V lost 4 bases to trimming and J lost 8 bases; unmatched junction nucleotides: 11. The CDR3: CASSPPGASGSDEQFF. The DNA of the CDR3 is TGCGCCAGCAGCCCCCCTGGGGCTAGCGGGAGTGATGAGCAGTTCTTC.